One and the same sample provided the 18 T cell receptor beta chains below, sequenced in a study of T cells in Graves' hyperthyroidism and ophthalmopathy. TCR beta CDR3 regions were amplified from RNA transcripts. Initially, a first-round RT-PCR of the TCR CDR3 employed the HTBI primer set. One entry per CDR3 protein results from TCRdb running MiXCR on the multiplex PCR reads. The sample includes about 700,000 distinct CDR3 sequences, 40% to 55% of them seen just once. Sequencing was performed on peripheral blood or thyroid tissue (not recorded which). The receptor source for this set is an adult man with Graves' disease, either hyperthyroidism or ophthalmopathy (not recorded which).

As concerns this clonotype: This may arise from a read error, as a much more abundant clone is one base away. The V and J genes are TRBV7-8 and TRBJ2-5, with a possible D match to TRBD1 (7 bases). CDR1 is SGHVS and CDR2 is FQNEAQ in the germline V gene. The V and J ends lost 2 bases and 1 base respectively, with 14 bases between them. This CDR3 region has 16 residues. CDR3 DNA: TGTGCCAGCAGCTTAACCGCGGGACAGAGCCAAGAGACCCAGTACTTC. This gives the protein CASSLTAGQSQETQYF.

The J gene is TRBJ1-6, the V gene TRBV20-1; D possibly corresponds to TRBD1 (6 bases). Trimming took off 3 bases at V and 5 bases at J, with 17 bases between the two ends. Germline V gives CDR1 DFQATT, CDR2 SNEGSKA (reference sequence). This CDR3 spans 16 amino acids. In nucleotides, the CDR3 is TGCAGTGCTAGGTCCTGGGCCCCAGGGGATAATTCACCCCTCCACTTT. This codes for CSARSWAPGDNSPLHF.

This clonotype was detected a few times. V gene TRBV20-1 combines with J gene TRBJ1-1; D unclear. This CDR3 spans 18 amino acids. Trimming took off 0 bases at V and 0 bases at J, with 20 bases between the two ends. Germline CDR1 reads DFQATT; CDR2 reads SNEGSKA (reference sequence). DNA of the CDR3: TGCAGTGCTAGAGACCCGGGGTTGCGCGGAGGCATGAACACTGAAGCTTTCTTT. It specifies CSARDPGLRGGMNTEAFF.

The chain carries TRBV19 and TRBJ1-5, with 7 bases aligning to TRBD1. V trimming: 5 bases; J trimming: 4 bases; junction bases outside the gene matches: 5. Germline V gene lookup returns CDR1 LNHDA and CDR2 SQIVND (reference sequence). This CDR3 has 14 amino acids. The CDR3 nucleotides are TGTGCCAGTAGTCTCAGGGGGGATAATCAGCCCCAGCATTTT. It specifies CASSLRGDNQPQHF. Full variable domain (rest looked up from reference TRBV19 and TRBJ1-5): DGGITQSPKYLFRKEGQNVTLSCEQNLNHDAMYWYRQDPGQGLRLIYYSQIVNDFQKGDIAEGYSVSREKKESFPLTVTSAQKNPTAFYLCASSLRGDNQPQHFGDGTRLSIL.

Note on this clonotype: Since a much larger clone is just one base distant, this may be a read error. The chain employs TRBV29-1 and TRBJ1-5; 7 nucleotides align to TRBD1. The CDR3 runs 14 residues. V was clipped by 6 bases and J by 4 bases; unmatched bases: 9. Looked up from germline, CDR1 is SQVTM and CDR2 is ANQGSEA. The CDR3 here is CSVISQGWNQPQHF. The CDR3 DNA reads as TGCAGCGTCATATCACAGGGGTGGAATCAGCCCCAGCATTTT. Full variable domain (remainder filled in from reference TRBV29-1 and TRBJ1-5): SAVISQKPSRDICQRGTSLTIQCQVDSQVTMMFWYRQQPGQSLTLIATANQGSEATYESGFVIDKFPISRPNLTFSTLTVSNMSPEDSSIYLCSVISQGWNQPQHFGDGTRLSIL.

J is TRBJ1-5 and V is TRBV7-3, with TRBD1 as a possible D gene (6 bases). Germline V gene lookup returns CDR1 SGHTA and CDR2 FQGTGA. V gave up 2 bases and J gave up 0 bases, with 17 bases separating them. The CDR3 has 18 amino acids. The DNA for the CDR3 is TGTGCCAGCAGCTTAGACTCAGGGGCCCAAATTAGCAATCAGCCCCAGCATTTT. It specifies CASSLDSGAQISNQPQHF.

The CDR3 is CASSLNSPAGSQETQYF. CDR3 nucleotides: TGTGCCAGCAGCTTAAATTCGCCAGCGGGGTCACAAGAGACCCAGTACTTC. The chain recombines TRBV11-2 with TRBJ2-5, with 7 bases matching TRBD2. The CDR3 has 17 residues. The germline V gene has CDR1 SGHAT and CDR2 FQNNGV. V shed 2 bases and J 2 bases; nucleotides not matched to a gene: 11.

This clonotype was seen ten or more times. CDR3 region: CAISESENSNQPQHF. The CDR3 DNA reads as TGTGCCATCAGTGAGTCAGAGAATAGCAATCAGCCCCAGCATTTT. The chain has TRBV10-3 and TRBJ1-5; D is uncertain. The V end was cut by 0 bases, the J end by 0 bases, with 6 bases between. This CDR3 contains 15 residues. Germline values: CDR1 ENHRY, CDR2 SYGVKD.

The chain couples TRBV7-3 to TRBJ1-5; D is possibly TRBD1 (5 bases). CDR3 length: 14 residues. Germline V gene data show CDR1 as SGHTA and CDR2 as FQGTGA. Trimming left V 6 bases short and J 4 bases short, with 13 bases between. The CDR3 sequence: CASRPGFGNQPQHF. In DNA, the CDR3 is TGTGCCAGCAGACCAGGGTTTGGGAATCAGCCCCAGCATTTT.

Written as DNA, the CDR3 is TGTGCCAGCAGCTACGCGTGGCCGGGAAACACTGAAGCTTTCTTT. Translated, it gives CASSYAWPGNTEAFF. The rearrangement joins TRBV5-5 to TRBJ1-1; D gene uncertain. There are 15 residues in the CDR3. The germline V and J ends were trimmed by 3 bases and 2 bases, with 14 bases remaining between them. Germline CDR1 is SGHKS and CDR2 is YYEKEE (reference sequence).

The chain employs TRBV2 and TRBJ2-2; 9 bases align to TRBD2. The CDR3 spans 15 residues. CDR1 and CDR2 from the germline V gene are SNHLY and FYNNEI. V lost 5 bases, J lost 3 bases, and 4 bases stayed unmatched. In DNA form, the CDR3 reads TGTGCCAGCAGTCTTACTAGCGGGCACACCGGGGAGCTGTTTTTT. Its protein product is CASSLTSGHTGELFF.

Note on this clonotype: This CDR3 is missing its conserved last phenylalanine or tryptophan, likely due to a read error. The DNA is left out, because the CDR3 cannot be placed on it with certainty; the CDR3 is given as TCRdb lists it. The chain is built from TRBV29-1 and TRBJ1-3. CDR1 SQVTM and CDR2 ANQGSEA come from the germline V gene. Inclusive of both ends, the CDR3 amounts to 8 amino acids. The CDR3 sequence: CSVSGRNS.

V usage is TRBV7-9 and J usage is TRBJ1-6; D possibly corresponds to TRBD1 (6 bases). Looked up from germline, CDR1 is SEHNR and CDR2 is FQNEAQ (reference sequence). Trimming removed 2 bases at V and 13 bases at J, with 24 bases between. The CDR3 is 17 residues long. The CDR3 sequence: CASSLFAGSIAGQPLHF. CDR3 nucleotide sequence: TGTGCCAGCAGCTTATTTGCAGGGAGTATAGCAGGACAGCCCCTCCACTTT.

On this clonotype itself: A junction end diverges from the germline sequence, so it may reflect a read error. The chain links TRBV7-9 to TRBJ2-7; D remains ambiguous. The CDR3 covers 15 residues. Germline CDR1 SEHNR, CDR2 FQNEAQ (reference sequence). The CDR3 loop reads CASSTATSNSYERYF. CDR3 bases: TGTGCCAGCAGCACGGCGACTTCTAACTCCTACGAGCGGTACTTC.

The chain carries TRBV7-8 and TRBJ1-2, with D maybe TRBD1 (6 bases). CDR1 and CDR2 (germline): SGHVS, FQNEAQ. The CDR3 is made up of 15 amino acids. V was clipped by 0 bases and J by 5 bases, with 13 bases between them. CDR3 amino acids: CASSLASRGPYGYTF. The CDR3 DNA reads TGTGCCAGCAGCTTAGCGTCCAGGGGCCCTTATGGCTACACCTTC.

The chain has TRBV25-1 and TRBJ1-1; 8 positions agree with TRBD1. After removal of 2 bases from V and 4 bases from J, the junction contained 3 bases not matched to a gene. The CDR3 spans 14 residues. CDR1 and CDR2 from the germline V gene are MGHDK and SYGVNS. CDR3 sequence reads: CASSETGGATEAFF. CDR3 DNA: TGTGCCAGCAGTGAAACAGGGGGGGCCACTGAAGCTTTCTTT.

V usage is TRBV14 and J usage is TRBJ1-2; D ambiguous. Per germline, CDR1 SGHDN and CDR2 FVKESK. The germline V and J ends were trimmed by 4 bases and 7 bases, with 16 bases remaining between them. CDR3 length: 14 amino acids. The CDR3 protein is CASSPKAGVVGYTF. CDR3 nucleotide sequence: TGTGCCAGCAGCCCGAAGGCAGGTGTGGTTGGCTACACCTTC.

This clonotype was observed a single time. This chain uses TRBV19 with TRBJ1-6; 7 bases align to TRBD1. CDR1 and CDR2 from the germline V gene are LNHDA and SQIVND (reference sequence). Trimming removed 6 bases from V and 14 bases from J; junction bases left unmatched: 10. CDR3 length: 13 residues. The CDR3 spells CASSSDRTGTLHF. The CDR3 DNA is TGTGCCAGTAGCTCGGACAGGACCGGAACCCTCCACTTT.